A single TCR beta chain is shown here with its context. This clone's antigen is unknown. The input lacks base qualities; no much larger clone sits a single base away. This specimen comes from a study of T cell repertoires in cytomegalovirus infection (dated by TCRdb to the late 2010s). Looking at the study overall: Donor HLA type was relevant to the analysis, because carriage of CMV infection together with the matching HLA type was indicated by public TCR beta signatures. What the authors observed across the whole study: Carriers of CMV infection plus the relevant HLA type were discriminated by the cumulative frequency of public TCR beta family members in the study cohort and in an independent approximately 360-donor cohort. The ex vivo response was dominated by HLA-C-restricted CMV-specific TCR beta clonotypes, which also provided the single most frequent clonotype in two of eight donors.

V is shortened by 3 bases, J by 0 bases, and the region joining them spans 24 bases. CDR1 is given as SGHVS and CDR2 as FNYEAQ, both from the germline V gene. Including the terminal cysteine and phenylalanine, the CDR3 comprises 20 residues. Just the 60-base CDR3 DNA is kept, in frame starting at base 1. The reads were generated on an Illumina HiSeq 1500. The public reads were run again by TCRdb, first through fastp at Q25 and then through MiXCR, and only productive beta chains were kept. CDR3 protein duplicates are merged, each entry listing the most common genes and DNA. The sample profile shows more than 350,000 distinct CDR3 sequences; 31% of them were found once. The top ten clones comprise about an eighth of the sample.

This chain joins TRBV7-6 to TRBJ1-3, with the D gene too uncertain to name. This receptor was obtained from a human donor in good health (CMV status not recorded). Some clones in this sample may be carry-over from other donors' samples. Sample: PBMCs. The sequenced DNA: TGTGCCAGCAGCTTCCCCTCACGAAATCACGAGCGGAACTCTGGAAACACCATATATTTT. It specifies CASSFPSRNHERNSGNTIYF.